This TCR beta chain was observed in a study of T cells after yellow fever vaccination. Study-level points and caveats: Re-detected after boosting: most primary clones, 96% of CD4 and under 90% of CD8.

V gave up 5 bases and J gave up 2 bases; unmatched junction bases: 3. Germline CDR1 is MNHEY and CDR2 is SMNVEV (reference sequence). This CDR3 has 14 amino acids. On this clonotype itself: What it binds is unknown.

Via MiXCR, TCRdb re-called the 5' RACE reads, giving one row per CDR3 protein. The data show some 600,000 distinct CDR3 sequences, with around an eighth seen just once and 14% to 15% held by the top ten. Sequencing used PBMCs, obtained on the day of the yellow fever booster vaccination. This sequence originates from a man aged 25 to 45 who received the YFV17D yellow fever vaccine. The chain uses TRBV27 and TRBJ2-5; the match to TRBD1 covers 9 bases. CDR3 in amino acids: CASSGTGQQETQYF. CDR3 sequence (DNA): TGTGCCAGCAGTGGGACAGGGCAGCAAGAGACCCAGTACTTC.